The T cell receptor beta chain described here comes from a study of cytomegalovirus exposure and HLA in healthy donors. The records omit this donor's CMV serostatus. The PCR was carried out with 60 Vbeta primers and 13 Jbeta primers. The assay was immunoSEQ multiplex PCR, and TCRdb's table has in-frame clones only and misses some. Of approximately 100,000 clones listed, 74% are singletons. About this clone itself: Its antigen is as yet unknown.

CDR3 size: 15 residues. Deletions cut 0 bases from V and 1 base from J, with 12 bases between. CDR1 is GTSNPN, CDR2 SVGIG, per germline (reference sequence). Notes on the study in general: 164 TCR beta chains were listed as cytomegalovirus-associated. Immune exposure information comprised only CMV serostatus. HLA allele associations emerged for under 20,000 TCR beta sequences in a later analysis, at 0.05 false discovery rate.

Specimen: PBMCs. The TCR originated in a human donor in good health. The chain carries TRBV30 and TRBJ1-2; unclear D gene. The CDR3 DNA reads TGTGCCTGGAGTGTAGGTGGTGGCGGTAACTATGGCTACACCTTC. Protein sequence: CAWSVGGGGNYGYTF.